This T cell receptor beta chain originates from a study of shared clonotypes between healthy human individuals. For the study at large: CD8 memory received one plate per donor, CD8 naive two, CD4 memory three and CD4 naive three.

As regards this clone: Its antigen is undetermined.

This table comes from immunoSEQ multiplex PCR, and its TCRdb copy is limited to in-frame clones, with some not included. The data contain some 2,000,000 clones, under 97% of them singletons. General study points: Among a few donors, roughly 5.4% of naive CD4 clonotypes were found in common.

The J segment lost 1 base and the V segment lost 1 base, leaving 6 bases of the junction unmatched. The CDR3 runs 16 residues. Germline V CDR1 and CDR2: SGDLS, YYNGEE. V usage is TRBV9 and J usage is TRBJ2-3; TRBD2 matches 7 bases. Sequencing was carried out using naive CD4+ T cells sorted from blood. Subset of the sample: CD45RA+ positively selected. The receptor comes from a man younger than 35 in good health. The CDR3 DNA sequence: TGTGCCAGCAGCGTATTCGGCGGGAGTGGCACAGATACGCAGTATTTT. Translation gives CASSVFGGSGTDTQYF.